This T cell receptor (beta chain) stems from a study of post-analysis software for immune sequencing data (dated by TCRdb to between 2014 and 2017). With regard to the full study: The recorded disease courses included relapsing-remitting, secondary progressive and progressive-relapsing multiple sclerosis, and some patients had no subtype annotation. A subset of samples was prepared in parallel using single-end sample barcoding, then pooled and co-amplified after Illumina adapter ligation. Patient repertoires were compared against around twelve previously published healthy control repertoires from donors aged roughly 6 to 28 years. Summary of the overall study and its limitations: Multiple sclerosis patients had significantly lower normalized Chao1 diversity than controls, a result that suggests substantial peripheral T-cell clonal expansion. Direct clustering with F measure revealed strong co-clustering of samples prepared in the same batch, which led to a batch-effect correction. Four or five TRBV segments, including TRBV5-6, TRBV5-1 and TRBV20-1, were significantly more frequent in patients than controls. The multiple sclerosis patient group was slightly younger than the control group.

Library preparation employed PCR. Instrument on record: Illumina HiSeq 2500. To reduce PCR and sequencing biases, unique molecular identifiers were incorporated into the TCR beta cDNA libraries. Roughly 500,000 cDNA molecules were obtained per 1 to 10 million input T cells, so each molecule approximated one T cell. Patient libraries were prepared and sequenced with the same protocol used for the earlier healthy control dataset. Samples belonging to the same batch were prepared together, multiplexed and sequenced on a shared HiSeq lane. Per the original workflow: MIGEC handled the raw barcoded reads, throwing out single-read molecular identifier groups before consensus assembly and CDR3 extraction. VDJtools was used for post-analysis of the clonotype tables, with diversity normalized by down-sampling every dataset to the smallest sample size. In repertoire overlap clustering, CDR3 amino acid sequences, but not nucleotide sequences, were matched to correct batch-related cross-sample contamination. Clones were called with MiXCR by TCRdb after fastp trimmed the public reads at Q25, and only in-frame beta chains were retained. CDR3 protein duplicates are merged, each entry listing the most common genes and DNA. These V and J calls derive from TCRdb rather than the authors' analysis. The sample includes 800,000 to 950,000 distinct CDR3 sequences, with approximately 57% observed a single time. Of the sample, roughly 4.4% is held by the ten largest clones.

This clonotype was seen more than once but under ten times. The target of this receptor is not known. No per-base quality is available; no much larger clone lies one base away. To demonstrate the VDJtools post-analysis software, the study profiled TCR beta repertoires from the peripheral blood of about a dozen young patients with multiple sclerosis. The multiple sclerosis patients were children and adolescents between roughly 6 and 17 years of age. CDR1 and CDR2 were assigned from the germline V gene (reference sequence) as MNHEY and SMNVEV. Reading from cysteine to phenylalanine, the CDR3 counts 17 amino acids. This entry keeps only the CDR3 DNA: 51 bases, framed from base 1. Germline trimming: 1 base from V, 5 bases from J; junction bases outside gene matches: 7.

The specimen sequenced was blood. The chain joins TRBV27 to TRBJ2-1; 11 bases in the middle match TRBD2. The clonotype comes from a girl aged 10 to 17 with multiple sclerosis. The CDR3 amino acid sequence is: CASSLLPGTSGHNEQFF. DNA sequence: TGTGCCAGCAGTTTATTACCGGGGACTAGCGGCCACAATGAGCAGTTCTTC.